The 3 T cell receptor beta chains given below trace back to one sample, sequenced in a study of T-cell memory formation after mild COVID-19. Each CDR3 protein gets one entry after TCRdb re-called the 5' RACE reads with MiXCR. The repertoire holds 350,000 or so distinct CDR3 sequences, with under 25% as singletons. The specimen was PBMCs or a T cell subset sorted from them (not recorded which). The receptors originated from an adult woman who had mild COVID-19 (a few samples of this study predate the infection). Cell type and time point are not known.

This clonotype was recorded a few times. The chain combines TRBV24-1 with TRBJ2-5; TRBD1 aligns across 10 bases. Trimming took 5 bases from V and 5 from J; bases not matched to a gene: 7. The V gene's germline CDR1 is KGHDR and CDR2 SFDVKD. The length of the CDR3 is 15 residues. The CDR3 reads CATSAPDRGDETQYF. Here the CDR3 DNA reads TGTGCCACCAGTGCCCCGGACAGGGGGGATGAGACCCAGTACTTC.

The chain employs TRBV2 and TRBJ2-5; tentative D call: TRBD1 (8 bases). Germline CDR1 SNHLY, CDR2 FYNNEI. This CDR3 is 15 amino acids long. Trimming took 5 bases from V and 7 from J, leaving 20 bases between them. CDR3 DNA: TGTGCCAGCAGTAGACAGGGGACTACCGGTTTGACCCAGTACTTC. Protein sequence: CASSRQGTTGLTQYF.

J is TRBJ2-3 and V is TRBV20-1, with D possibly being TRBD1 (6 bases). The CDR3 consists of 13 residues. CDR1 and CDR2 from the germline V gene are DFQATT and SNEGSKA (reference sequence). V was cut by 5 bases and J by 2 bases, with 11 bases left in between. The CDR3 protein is CSAYTGSTDTQYF. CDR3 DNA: TGCAGTGCTTACACAGGGTCCACAGATACGCAGTATTTT.